Sequencing of this T cell receptor (beta chain) was carried out in a study of blood T cell repertoires in COVID-19. Background on the study: The United States, Italy and Spain were the sources of the acute and convalescent COVID-19 samples. T cells, B-cell-depleted T cells, or PBMCs provided the cDNA or gDNA that served as material.

The V segment lost 1 base and the J segment 5 bases; nucleotides outside the gene matches: 16. The CDR3 sequence is 18 residues long. Germline V lookup: CDR1 LGHNA, CDR2 YSLEER. Seattle patients were enrolled while actively infected and followed longitudinally. In the authors' methods: Cell counts per sample came from amplifying reference gene primers. Some clones are missing from TCRdb's copy, which holds only in-frame ones; the method was immunoSEQ multiplex PCR. Clone size and the V and J calls come from that table; the DNA yielded D and trimming. Among 150,000 or so clones, 85% to 90% were seen once, and the ten largest hold around 15%.

The chain has TRBV4-3 and TRBJ2-5, with TRBD2 identical over 7 bases. The source is a man between 18 and 29 years old with COVID-19, enrolled during active disease. The sample consisted of peripheral blood. CDR3 DNA: TGCGCCAGCAGCCAAGGACGGGCGGGAGTTACGGGTTGGGAGACCCAGTACTTC. Amino acid sequence: CASSQGRAGVTGWETQYF.